The 12 T cell receptor beta chains below all came from one sample that was sequenced in a study of shared clonotypes between healthy human individuals. The table came from immunoSEQ multiplex PCR; TCRdb's copy has only in-frame clones and leaves some out. The data contain 700,000 or so clones, 72% of them seen just once; the ten biggest clones take up about 1.8%. Sequencing used memory CD4+ T cells sorted from blood. The subset was: CD45RA-negative fraction. The receptors come from a woman aged 25 to 39 in good health.

This clone showed up just once. This chain connects TRBV14 to TRBJ2-7; D is ambiguous. Germline-derived CDR1 and CDR2 are SGHDN and FVKESK. V was clipped by 0 bases and J by 3 bases, with 6 bases between them. The CDR3 extends over 13 amino acids. The CDR3 region has the DNA TGTGCCAGCAGCCAAGAGACCATCTACGAGCAGTACTTC. Residues: CASSQETIYEQYF.

This clone was seen a few times. The chain has TRBV4-1 and TRBJ1-5, with 7 bases matching TRBD1. J gave up 2 bases and V 1 base, and 8 bases lay outside the gene matches. In germline, CDR1 is MGHRA, CDR2 YSYEKL. CDR3 size: 17 residues. CDR3 in DNA: TGCGCCAGCAGCCAAGGAAGAGGGACAGTCGGCAATCAGCCCCAGCATTTT. Its protein product is CASSQGRGTVGNQPQHF.

The chain is built from TRBV11-2 and TRBJ2-2; D gene unclear. The CDR3 contains 14 residues. Per germline, CDR1 SGHAT and CDR2 FQNNGV. The germline V and J ends were trimmed by 0 bases and 1 base, with 3 bases remaining between them. CDR3 coding DNA: TGTGCCAGCAGCTTAGACGGGAACACCGGGGAGCTGTTTTTT. The encoded protein is CASSLDGNTGELFF.

The chain uses TRBV6-1 and TRBJ2-5, with D perhaps matching TRBD2 (7 bases). Germline V gene lookup returns CDR1 MNHNS and CDR2 SASEGT. V was shortened by 2 bases and J by 5 bases, with 12 bases between the two germline ends. There are 14 residues in the CDR3. CDR3 nucleotides: TGTGCCAGCAGTGAATGGGGGGGCGGGGAGACCCAGTACTTC. Its translation: CASSEWGGGETQYF.

This clone was seen a handful of times. This clone may be a read error of a much larger clone one base away. This same CDR3 is encoded by further DNA sequences in the sample. The chain couples TRBV11-1 to TRBJ2-1; 9 nucleotides agree with TRBD1. V gave up 4 bases and J gave up 4 bases; unmatched junction bases: 2. Germline V lookup: CDR1 SGHAT, CDR2 FQDESV (reference sequence). The CDR3 extends over 14 amino acids. DNA of the CDR3: TGTGCCAGCAGCTCGGGACAGGGATACAATGAGCAGTTCTTC. It translates to CASSSGQGYNEQFF. Full variable domain (missing parts from reference TRBV11-1 and TRBJ2-1): EAEVAQSPRYKITEKSQAVAFWCDPISGHATLYWYRQILGQGPELLVQFQDESVVDDSQLPKDRFSAERLKGVDSTLKIQPAELGDSAMYLCASSSGQGYNEQFFGPGTRLTVL.

The chain links TRBV11-2 to TRBJ2-7, with 15 bases lining up with TRBD2. The germline V gene encodes CDR1 SGHAT and CDR2 FQNNGV. V shed 3 bases, J shed 6 bases, and the junction held 15 bases outside the gene matches. The CDR3 has 19 residues. In DNA, the CDR3 is TGTGCCAGCAGCTTGGCCCCCGGGACTAGCGGGAGGTTTTCTCGCGAGCAGTACTTC. Residues: CASSLAPGTSGRFSREQYF.

This chain links TRBV10-1 with TRBJ2-1; 10 bases are shared with TRBD2. From germline, CDR1 is WNHNN and CDR2 SYGVQD (reference sequence). V gave up 5 bases and J gave up 9 bases; unmatched junction bases: 10. This CDR3 spans 15 amino acids. This chain's CDR3 is CASSIGTSGTGEQFF. CDR3 nucleotide sequence: TGCGCCAGCAGTATAGGAACTAGCGGGACTGGTGAGCAGTTCTTC.

This clone was observed a few times. The J gene is TRBJ2-3, the V gene TRBV19; 8 nucleotides line up with TRBD2. The CDR3 has 16 amino acids. Germline CDR1 is LNHDA and CDR2 is SQIVND (reference sequence). V lost 6 bases and J lost 0; bases outside the gene matches: 8. The CDR3 nucleotides read TGTGCCAGTAGGGCTAGGGGCGGGAGGAGCACAGATACGCAGTATTTT. Translation gives CASRARGGRSTDTQYF.

V and J are TRBV27 and TRBJ2-5; 13 bases are shared with TRBD2. The CDR3 sequence is 17 residues long. From germline, CDR1 is MNHEY and CDR2 SMNVEV (reference sequence). Unmatched junction bases numbered 12, after V lost 4 bases and J lost 7 bases. CDR3 amino acids: CASSSYTGLAGSGTQYF. As DNA, the CDR3 is TGTGCCAGCAGTTCGTATACGGGACTAGCGGGGTCTGGGACCCAGTACTTC.

This chain connects TRBV25-1 to TRBJ1-5, with D possibly matching TRBD1 (5 bases). The germline V and J ends were trimmed by 3 bases and 3 bases, with 9 bases remaining between them. The germline gives CDR1 MGHDK, CDR2 SYGVNS. CDR3 length equals 14 residues. The DNA of the CDR3 is TGTGCCAGCAGTGAGAAGGGGCACAATCAGCCCCAGCATTTT. Its protein is CASSEKGHNQPQHF. The whole variable domain, remainder taken from reference TRBV25-1 and TRBJ1-5, is EADIYQTPRYLVIGTGKKITLECSQTMGHDKMYWYQQDPGMELHLIHYSYGVNSTEKGDLSSESTVSRIRTEHFPLTLESARPSHTSQYLCASSEKGHNQPQHFGDGTRLSIL.

This rearrangement joins TRBV2 to TRBJ1-2, with D possibly being TRBD1 (6 bases). This CDR3 comprises 12 residues. In germline, CDR1 is SNHLY, CDR2 FYNNEI. The germline V and J ends were trimmed by 5 bases and 4 bases, with 8 bases remaining between them. The CDR3 sequence is CASSKDSYGYTF. CDR3 nucleotide sequence: TGTGCCAGCAGTAAGGACAGCTATGGCTACACCTTC.

The chain couples TRBV5-4 to TRBJ1-6; 7 nucleotides align to TRBD1. The CDR3 length is 15 residues. The V and J ends lost 4 bases and 4 bases, in that order; junction bases with no gene match: 5. From germline, CDR1 is SGHNT and CDR2 YYREEE (reference sequence). The CDR3 DNA reads as TGTGCCAGCAGCAGGGGACAGATATATAATTCACCCCTCCACTTT. Amino acid sequence: CASSRGQIYNSPLHF.